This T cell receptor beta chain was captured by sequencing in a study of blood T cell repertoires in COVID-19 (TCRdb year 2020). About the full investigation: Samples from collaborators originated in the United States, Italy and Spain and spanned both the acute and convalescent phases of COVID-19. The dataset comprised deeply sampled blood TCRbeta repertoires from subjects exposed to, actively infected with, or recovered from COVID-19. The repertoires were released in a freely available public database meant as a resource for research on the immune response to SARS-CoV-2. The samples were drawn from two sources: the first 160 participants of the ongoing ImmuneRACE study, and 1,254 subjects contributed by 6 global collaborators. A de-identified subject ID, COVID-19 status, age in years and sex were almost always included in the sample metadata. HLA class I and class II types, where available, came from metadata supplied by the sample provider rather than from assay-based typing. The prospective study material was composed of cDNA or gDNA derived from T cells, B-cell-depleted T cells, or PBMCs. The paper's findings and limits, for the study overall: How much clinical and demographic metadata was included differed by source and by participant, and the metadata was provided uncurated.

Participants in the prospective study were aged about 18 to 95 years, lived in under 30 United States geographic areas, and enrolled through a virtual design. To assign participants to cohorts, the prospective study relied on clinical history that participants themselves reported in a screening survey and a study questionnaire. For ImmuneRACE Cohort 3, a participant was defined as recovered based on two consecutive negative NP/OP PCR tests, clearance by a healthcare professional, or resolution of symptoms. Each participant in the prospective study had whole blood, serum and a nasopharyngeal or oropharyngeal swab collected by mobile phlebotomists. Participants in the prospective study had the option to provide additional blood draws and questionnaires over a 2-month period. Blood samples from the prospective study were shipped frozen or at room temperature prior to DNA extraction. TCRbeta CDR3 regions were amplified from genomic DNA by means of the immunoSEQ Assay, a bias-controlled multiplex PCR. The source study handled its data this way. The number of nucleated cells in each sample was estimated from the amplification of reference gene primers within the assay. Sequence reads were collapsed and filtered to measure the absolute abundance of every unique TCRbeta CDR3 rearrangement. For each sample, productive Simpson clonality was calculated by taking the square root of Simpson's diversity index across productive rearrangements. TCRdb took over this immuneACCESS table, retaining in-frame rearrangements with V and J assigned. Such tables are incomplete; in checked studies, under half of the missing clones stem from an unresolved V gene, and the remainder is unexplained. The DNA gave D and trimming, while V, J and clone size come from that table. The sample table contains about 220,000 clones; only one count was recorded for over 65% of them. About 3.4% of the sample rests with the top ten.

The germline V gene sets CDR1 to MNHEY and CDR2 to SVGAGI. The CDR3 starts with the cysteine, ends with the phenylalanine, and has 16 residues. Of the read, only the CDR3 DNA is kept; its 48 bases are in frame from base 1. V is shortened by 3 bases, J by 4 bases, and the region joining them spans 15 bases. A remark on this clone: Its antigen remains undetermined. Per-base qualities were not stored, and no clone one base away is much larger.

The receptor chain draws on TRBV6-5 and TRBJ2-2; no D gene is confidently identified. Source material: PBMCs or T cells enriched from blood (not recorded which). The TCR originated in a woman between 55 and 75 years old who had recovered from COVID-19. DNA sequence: TGTGCCAGCAGTTATCAAACCCTTTCGAGCACCGGGGAGCTGTTTTTT. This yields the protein CASSYQTLSSTGELFF.